This TCR beta chain stems from a study of identical twins. There were only healthy Caucasians among the donors. V shed 1 base and J 11 bases; nucleotides not matched to a gene: 9. Looked up from germline, CDR1 is SGHTA and CDR2 is FQGNSA. The CDR3 runs 15 residues. TCRdb used MiXCR to reprocess the 5' RACE reads, holding one entry per CDR3 protein. This table holds hundreds of thousands of distinct CDR3 sequences, 8% to 9% found once. The table lists this clonotype with a few counts. This sample also appeared in a second study, on yellow fever vaccine responses in identical twins.

The rearrangement links TRBV7-2 to TRBJ2-7; 12 bases are a match to TRBD1. The source is a woman aged 18-29 years in good health. Source material: PBMCs. CDR3 loop: CASSLGLTGQGAKYF. The CDR3 nucleotides read TGTGCCAGCAGCTTAGGATTGACGGGACAGGGGGCAAAGTACTTC.